Listed below are T cell receptor beta chains from one sample, sequenced in a study of T cell repertoires in cytomegalovirus infection. No antigens are known for them. TCRdb re-derived calls from the reads in MiXCR, one entry per CDR3 protein. The sample has about 150,000 distinct CDR3 sequences, over 30% seen once; the top ten hold roughly half. The sample here was CD8+ T cells from cultured PBMCs, taken from culture after CMV antigen stimulation. The receptor source for this set is a human donor in good health (CMV status not recorded). Some clones in this sample may be carry-over from other donors' samples. Both conserved end residues are part of each CDR3. D genes are given only for firm matches. Clone size is shown for a subset of rows, as once, few, many or a class of expanded clone.

d_gene	abundance	v_gene	j_gene	CDR3nt	CDR3aa
TRBD1	.	TRBV6-6	TRBJ1-2	TGTGCCAGCAGTCAAAGCGGACAGGGAGGTACAGACTATGGCTACACCTTC	CASSQSGQGGTDYGYTF
.	few	TRBV19	TRBJ2-1	TGTGCCAGTAGTATCTCAGGGCTTCAGCAGTTCTTC	CASSISGLQQFF
TRBD2	many	TRBV20-1	TRBJ2-1	TGCAGTGCTGGAGGGGCTAGCGGGGACTACAATGAGCAGTTCTTC	CSAGGASGDYNEQFF
.	.	TRBV12-3/TRBV12-4	TRBJ1-5	TGTGCCAGCAGTCCAGGAACGGTTTATAGCAATCAGCCCCAGCATTTT	CASSPGTVYSNQPQHF
.	.	TRBV20-1	TRBJ1-6	TGCAGTGCTAAGGACGGCCAAAGCTCCTATAATTCACCCCTCCACTTT	CSAKDGQSSYNSPLHF
.	few	TRBV15	TRBJ2-7	TGTGCCACCGGCGAGGGAGGCGAGCAGTACTTC	CATGEGGEQYF
TRBD1	few	TRBV7-6	TRBJ1-2	TGTGCCAGCAGCCTATCGACAGGGTTTGGCTACACCTTC	CASSLSTGFGYTF
TRBD2	.	TRBV7-6	TRBJ2-1	TGTGCCAGCAGCCCGGCGGGGGGGGGTAATGAGCAGTTCTTC	CASSPAGGGNEQFF
.	.	TRBV11-2	TRBJ1-1	TGTGCCAGCAGCTTAGTGGGCACAGGGCCTGAAGCTTTCTTT	CASSLVGTGPEAFF
TRBD1	.	TRBV6-5	TRBJ2-5	TGTGCCAGCAGTTCCTCCGGGACAGCAGGAGAGACCCAGTACTTC	CASSSSGTAGETQYF
TRBD1	.	TRBV25-1	TRBJ1-6	TGTGCCAGCAGTGAATGGGGCAGGGGGCTTGATTCACCCCTCCACTTT	CASSEWGRGLDSPLHF
.	.	TRBV4-1	TRBJ2-7	TGCGCCAGCAGCCAAGATGACTTAGGTGGGTCCTACGAGCAGTACTTC	CASSQDDLGGSYEQYF
TRBD1	once	TRBV7-9	TRBJ2-7	TGTGCCAGCAGCTCGGGACAGGGGCACTCCTACGAGCAGTACTTC	CASSSGQGHSYEQYF
.	many	TRBV7-9	TRBJ1-1	TGTGCCAGCAGGTTAGCGACAGAGAACACTGAAGCTTTCTTT	CASRLATENTEAFF
TRBD2	.	TRBV12-3/TRBV12-4	TRBJ2-3	TGTGCCAGCGCCGGACTAGTGAGTGATACGCAGTATTTT	CASAGLVSDTQYF
.	.	TRBV6-6	TRBJ1-1	TGTGCCAGCAGACCCCCCGAGGGGCTAAGGTTTCGCACTGAAGCTTTCTTT	CASRPPEGLRFRTEAFF
.	few	TRBV7-9	TRBJ2-7	TGTGCCAGCAGCTTAGCCAGGGTTGCCAACGAGCAGTACTTC	CASSLARVANEQYF
.	.	TRBV20-1	TRBJ2-5	TGCAGTGCTAGAGCTCCGGCTTCCTCCCCCCAAGAGACCCAGTACTTC	CSARAPASSPQETQYF
.	once	TRBV19	TRBJ2-7	TGTGCCAGTAGTGGATGGGACATCGGAATTCCCGAGCAGTACTTC	CASSGWDIGIPEQYF
.	many	TRBV7-9	TRBJ2-7	TGTGCCAGCAGCTTAGGGGGGATAGACTACGAGCAGTACTTC	CASSLGGIDYEQYF
.	.	TRBV6-2/TRBV6-3	TRBJ1-1	TGTGCCAGCAGACACTGGGGGGCTGAAGCTTTCTTT	CASRHWGAEAFF
.	few	TRBV7-9	TRBJ2-7	TGTGCCAGCAGCTCCCCGGGCAGGGTCGACGAGCAGTACTTC	CASSSPGRVDEQYF
TRBD2	.	TRBV5-1	TRBJ2-1	TGCGCCAGCAGCTTGACAGCGGGGGGGTTTAATGAGCAGTTCTTC	CASSLTAGGFNEQFF
.	.	TRBV7-2	TRBJ1-1	TGTGCCAGCAGCTTAGCGGGACGTCTGGACACTGAAGCTTTCTTT	CASSLAGRLDTEAFF
TRBD1	many	TRBV7-2	TRBJ2-5	TGTGCCAGCAGCCGGGGACTTCTGACAGGGGGGGCGGAGACCCAGTACTTC	CASSRGLLTGGAETQYF
TRBD2	few	TRBV7-6	TRBJ2-2	TGTGCCAGCAGCTTAGCCCCCGGTGCGGGCGGGGGGAACACCGGGGAGCTGTTTTTT	CASSLAPGAGGGNTGELFF
TRBD1	few	TRBV5-4	TRBJ2-2	TGTGCCAGCAGCCCCAACCCCGGGACAGGCACCGGGGAGCTGTTTTTT	CASSPNPGTGTGELFF
.	once	TRBV6-2/TRBV6-3	TRBJ2-1	TGTGCCATCGAGACTTGCCGGTCCTACAATGAGCAGTTCTTC	CAIETCRSYNEQFF
.	.	TRBV27	TRBJ2-1	TGTGCCAGCAGTTTAAAGCGCTGGGACAACAATGAGCAGTTCTTC	CASSLKRWDNNEQFF
.	.	TRBV6-1	TRBJ1-2	TGTGCCAGCAGAACTGGATCCCCGATCAGGTCGGAGTTTGGCTACACCTTC	CASRTGSPIRSEFGYTF
.	.	TRBV27	TRBJ1-1	TGTGCCAGCACCACAGGCACTGAAGCTTTCTTT	CASTTGTEAFF
TRBD2	.	TRBV7-2	TRBJ2-1	TGTGCCAGCAGCTTCTTGGCGGGGGGGAATGAGCAGTTCTTC	CASSFLAGGNEQFF
TRBD2	.	TRBV6-2/TRBV6-3	TRBJ2-5	TGTGGCAGCAGTTCCGAGGGACTAGCGGGGGAGACCCAGTACTTC	CGSSSEGLAGETQYF
TRBD1	.	TRBV7-9	TRBJ2-7	TGTGCCAGCACCCGGGGACAGGGGTCCTCCTACGAGCAGTACTTC	CASTRGQGSSYEQYF
.	.	TRBV13	TRBJ2-1	TGTGCCAGCAGCGCGCAGGGGCCCAATGAGCAGTTCTTC	CASSAQGPNEQFF
.	.	TRBV7-2	TRBJ1-6	TGTGCCAGCAGCTTAGCCCTGGGAGCTTATAATTCACCCCTCCACTTT	CASSLALGAYNSPLHF
.	.	TRBV6-5	TRBJ1-1	TGTGCCAGCAGTTTGGGACGGGGTTTGAACACTGAAGCTTTCTTT	CASSLGRGLNTEAFF
.	.	TRBV2	TRBJ2-3	TGTGCCAGCAGTGCCTGGGGCAGGGAGGATACGCAGTATTTT	CASSAWGREDTQYF
.	.	TRBV4-1	TRBJ2-3	TGCGCCAGCAGCCAAGGCAGGATCGCAGATACGCAGTATTTT	CASSQGRIADTQYF
TRBD1	.	TRBV27	TRBJ2-1	TGTGCCAGCAGTCACCCGGGACAGGGGTCCGGTCAGTTCTTC	CASSHPGQGSGQFF
.	.	TRBV12-3/TRBV12-4	TRBJ1-2	TGTGCCAGCACCTCGAGTAGGGCGGATGGCTACACCTTC	CASTSSRADGYTF
TRBD2	many	TRBV11-2	TRBJ2-1	TGTGCCAGCAGCTTTAGACGACTAGCGGGGGGGAGCTCCTACAATGAGCAGTTCTTC	CASSFRRLAGGSSYNEQFF
.	few	TRBV2	TRBJ1-5	TGTGCCAGCATGGCGGGACTGTACAATCAGCCCCAGCATTTT	CASMAGLYNQPQHF
.	few	TRBV28	TRBJ1-1	TGTGCCAGCAGACCCGGACAGATATACATGAACACTGAAGCTTTCTTT	CASRPGQIYMNTEAFF
.	.	TRBV27	TRBJ1-1	TGTGCCAGCAGATCCGGTGGGGTAGAAGCTTTCTTT	CASRSGGVEAFF
.	once	TRBV7-2	TRBJ2-1	TGTGCCAGCAGCTTTGGGGGGCTGGATGAGCAGTTCTTC	CASSFGGLDEQFF
.	.	TRBV19	TRBJ1-5	TGTGCCAGTAGTGTCGGGAATCAGCCCCAGCATTTT	CASSVGNQPQHF
.	.	TRBV15	TRBJ2-3	TGTGCCACCAGCGGAACATGGACAGATACGCAGTATTTT	CATSGTWTDTQYF
.	few	TRBV4-1	TRBJ2-2	TGCGCCAGCAGCCAAGATCCCAGCACCGGGGAGCTGTTTTTT	CASSQDPSTGELFF
.	many	TRBV27	TRBJ2-2	TGTGCCAGCAGCTCCACCGGCACCGGGGAGCTGTTTTTT	CASSSTGTGELFF
.	.	TRBV4-1	TRBJ1-2	TGCGCCAGCAGCCAAGAACGGGGGGTCTATGGCTACACCTTC	CASSQERGVYGYTF
TRBD1	.	TRBV27	TRBJ1-2	TGTGCCAGCAGCCCGATGGCAGGGGGCTCATTTTATGGCTACACCTTC	CASSPMAGGSFYGYTF
.	few	TRBV7-3	TRBJ2-5	TGTGCCAGCAGCCCCGGCGGAGGGACTTTCGAGACCCAGTACTTC	CASSPGGGTFETQYF